The 20 T cell receptor beta chains below were found in one sample sequenced in a study of OX40 agonist ivuxolimab in advanced cancers. Profiled with immunoSEQ multiplex PCR; TCRdb holds only in-frame clones, not every one. The sample yields 70,000 to 95,000 clones, 90% to 95% seen once. The sample was CD4+ or CD8+ T cells sorted from blood, taken in a trial of the OX40 agonist ivuxolimab. These receptors originate from an adult with an advanced solid tumor such as melanoma, head and neck, liver or kidney cancer.

The J gene is TRBJ2-5, the V gene TRBV21-1. TRBV21-1 is shown as a pseudogene. The CDR3 loop spans 13 amino acids. The CDR3 sequence is CASSKALSETQYF. In DNA form, the CDR3 reads TGTGCCAGCAGCAAAGCGCTTTCGGAGACCCAGTACTTC.

The rearrangement uses TRBV5-1 and TRBJ2-3; TRBD2 might be the D (5 bases). V dropped 0 bases and J dropped 2 bases, with 10 bases sitting between them. Germline CDR1 is SGHRS and CDR2 is YFSETQ. This CDR3 has 15 residues. In nucleotides, the CDR3 is TGCGCCAGCAGCTTGGGAGGGAAGTCCACAGATACGCAGTATTTT. This sequence encodes CASSLGGKSTDTQYF.

The chain joins TRBV5-4 to TRBJ2-5, with TRBD1 matching 9 bases. The CDR3 extends over 17 amino acids. J gave up 1 base and V 3 bases, and 10 bases lay outside the gene matches. The germline V gene encodes CDR1 SGHNT and CDR2 YYREEE (reference sequence). CDR3 protein: CASSSLGQGRSQETQYF. The CDR3 coding sequence is TGTGCCAGCAGCTCCCTTGGACAGGGGAGGTCCCAAGAGACCCAGTACTTC.

The CDR3 nucleotides read TGCAGCGCCAGGATCTACAAAGAGACCCAGTACTTC. Translated: CSARIYKETQYF. The chain employs TRBV29-1 and TRBJ2-5; no definite D call. V was pared by 7 bases and J by 3 bases, with 12 bases between. The germline gives CDR1 SQVTM, CDR2 ANQGSEA. CDR3 length: 12 amino acids.

The chain employs TRBV19 and TRBJ1-5; TRBD1 is a possible D gene (5 bases). The CDR3 sequence is 16 residues long. Germline-derived CDR1 and CDR2 are LNHDA and SQIVND (reference sequence). V lost 9 bases to trimming and J lost 1 base, with 19 bases between them. CDR3 in DNA: TGTGCCAGCACCGGAGGAGGGGCCTTAAGCAATCAGCCCCAGCATTTT. It yields the protein CASTGGGALSNQPQHF.

This clone was recorded once. The CDR3 nucleotides read TGCAGCGTACATGAGGGGGTGAACACCGGGGAGCTGTTTTTT. Encoded protein: CSVHEGVNTGELFF. The V call is TRBV29-1, the J call TRBJ2-2, with D possibly TRBD1 on 6 matching bases. V lost 6 bases and J lost 1, with 12 bases in between. The CDR3 consists of 14 residues. Germline-derived CDR1 and CDR2 are SQVTM and ANQGSEA.

The J gene is TRBJ2-3, the V gene TRBV10-1; D is unresolved. Germline CDR1 WNHNN, CDR2 SYGVQD (reference sequence). This CDR3 has 11 amino acids. Trimming cost V 8 bases and J 6 bases, with 9 bases left between them. The CDR3 nucleotides read TGCGCCAGCGGGGTCGGCGATACGCAGTATTTT. Translation gives CASGVGDTQYF.

The chain recombines TRBV30 with TRBJ2-7; tentatively, D is TRBD1 (5 bases). V shed 0 bases and J shed 2 bases, with 8 bases lying between them. The CDR3 consists of 13 residues. Germline V CDR1 and CDR2: GTSNPN, SVGIG (reference sequence). The CDR3 DNA sequence: TGTGCCTGGAGTGTAGGGGCGACCTACGAGCAGTACTTC. Its translation is CAWSVGATYEQYF.

The rearrangement joins TRBV14 to TRBJ2-7, with 8 bases that match TRBD1. J lost 6 bases, V lost 3 bases, and 1 base had no gene match. This CDR3 spans 12 amino acids. Germline V gives CDR1 SGHDN, CDR2 FVKESK. CDR3 in amino acids: CASSQDRVEQYF. DNA for the CDR3: TGTGCCAGCAGCCAGGACAGGGTCGAGCAGTACTTC.

The genes are TRBV11-3 and TRBJ1-5; perhaps TRBD1 as D (6 bases). Looked up from germline, CDR1 is SGHNT and CDR2 is YENEEA. V shed 4 bases and J shed 8 bases, with 12 bases lying between them. This CDR3 region has 13 residues. CDR3 protein: CASSSGTLKPQHF. In DNA form, the CDR3 reads TGTGCCAGCAGCTCCGGGACACTAAAGCCCCAGCATTTT. Filled out from reference TRBV11-3 and TRBJ1-5, the complete variable domain reads EAGVVQSPRYKIIEKKQPVAFWCNPISGHNTLYWYLQNLGQGPELLIRYENEEAVDDSQLPKDRFSAERLKGVDSTLKIQPAELGDSAVYLCASSSGTLKPQHFGDGTRLSIL.

The chain links TRBV7-2 to TRBJ2-7; D is unresolved. The germline CDR1 and CDR2 sequences are SGHTA and FQGNSA. This CDR3 comprises 12 residues. V was pared by 5 bases and J by 2 bases, with 7 bases between. The CDR3 spells CASSVDTYEQYF. In DNA, the CDR3 is TGTGCCAGCAGCGTCGACACCTACGAGCAGTACTTC.

The chain recombines TRBV18 with TRBJ2-2, with 7 bases lining up with TRBD1. With 6 bases clipped from V and 2 bases from J, the junction kept 6 bases outside the gene matches. The CDR3 extends over 15 amino acids. Germline values: CDR1 KGHSH, CDR2 LQKENI. The chain's CDR3 is CASSPGQLNTGELFF. The DNA of the CDR3 is TGTGCCAGCTCGCCGGGACAGTTAAACACCGGGGAGCTGTTTTTT.

The chain carries TRBV18 and TRBJ2-7; D perhaps matches TRBD1 (6 bases). This CDR3 comprises 13 residues. Germline CDR1 is KGHSH and CDR2 is LQKENI. V dropped 2 bases and J dropped 2 bases, with 7 bases sitting between them. CDR3 region: CASSPNRAYEQYF. The CDR3 bases are TGTGCCAGCTCACCAAACAGGGCCTACGAGCAGTACTTC.

The chain links TRBV19 to TRBJ2-7, with D possibly being TRBD2 (5 bases). Trimming stripped 10 bases from V and 4 bases from J, with 17 bases between. The CDR3 is 13 amino acids. Germline V gene sequence: CDR1 LNHDA, CDR2 SQIVND (reference sequence). CDR3 sequence (DNA): TGTGCCACCAGCTCTTCGCAGCGGTACGAGCAGTACTTC. It specifies CATSSSQRYEQYF.

The chain links TRBV7-9 to TRBJ2-7; the match to TRBD2 covers 11 bases. The V and J ends lost 4 bases and 6 bases, in that order; junction bases with no gene match: 8. The CDR3 has 15 residues. Germline assignment: CDR1 SEHNR and CDR2 FQNEAQ (reference sequence). The CDR3 sequence is CASSSSTSGGSEQYF. DNA of the CDR3: TGTGCCAGCAGCTCCAGCACTAGCGGGGGTTCCGAGCAGTACTTC.

The J gene is TRBJ1-6, the V gene TRBV10-2; the D gene is possibly TRBD1 (6 bases). V was shortened by 7 bases and J by 0 bases, with 10 bases between the two germline ends. The CDR3 sequence is 15 residues long. Germline V gives CDR1 WSHSY, CDR2 SAAADI. CDR3 loop: CASTPTGSYNSPLHF. DNA of the CDR3: TGCGCCAGCACCCCGACAGGCTCCTATAATTCACCCCTCCACTTT.

This chain joins TRBV5-4 and TRBJ2-1, with 8 nucleotides matching TRBD2. The length of the CDR3 is 16 residues. The germline V gene has CDR1 SGHNT and CDR2 YYREEE (reference sequence). Germline trimming cut 3 bases from V and 5 bases from J; bases unmatched to any gene: 10. CDR3 residues: CASSSDGGASDNEQFF. In DNA form, the CDR3 reads TGTGCCAGCAGCTCTGACGGGGGGGCTTCGGACAATGAGCAGTTCTTC.

The chain couples TRBV11-3 to TRBJ2-5, with 14 bases lining up with TRBD2. There are 16 residues in the CDR3. Germline V CDR1 and CDR2: SGHNT, YENEEA. V was pared by 5 bases and J by 5 bases, with 7 bases of the junction left unmatched. The CDR3 bases are TGTGCCAGCAGCCGACTAGCGGGAGGGTTCGGCGAGACCCAGTACTTC. Translation gives CASSRLAGGFGETQYF.

The CDR3 reads CASSQTGTSGATDTQYF. The CDR3 nucleotides read TGTGCCAGCAGCCAAACTGGGACTAGCGGGGCTACAGATACGCAGTATTTT. The rearrangement joins TRBV4-2 to TRBJ2-3, with 13 positions matching TRBD2. V gave up 2 bases and J gave up 3 bases; unmatched junction bases: 5. The CDR3 length is 17 residues. Per germline, CDR1 LGHNA and CDR2 YNFKEQ.

The rearrangement links TRBV19 to TRBJ1-3; D gene ambiguous. The length of the CDR3 is 15 residues. Looked up from germline, CDR1 is LNHDA and CDR2 is SQIVND (reference sequence). V dropped 1 base and J dropped 4 bases, with 11 bases sitting between them. DNA of the CDR3: TGTGCCAGTAGTATAGCAAACAGTGCGGGAAACACCATATATTTT. Protein sequence: CASSIANSAGNTIYF.